This is a list of T cell receptor beta chains from one sample in a study of blood T cell repertoires in COVID-19. Clones were read by immunoSEQ multiplex PCR, and TCRdb kept only the in-frame ones, dropping some. The sample includes over 200,000 clones, around 80% of them seen just once. The sequencing input was peripheral blood. The receptors were sampled from a woman aged 25 to 39 with COVID-19, enrolled during active disease. Each CDR3 is given with its conserved first and last residue. D genes are given only for firm matches. Clone size is not always given. Where it is, it says once, few, many or a class for expanded clones.

V,J,size,D,CDR3,DNA
TRBV19,TRBJ2-1,NA,TRBD2,CASSIWNGLAGEGYNEQFF,TGTGCCAGTAGTATATGGAATGGGCTAGCGGGAGAGGGGTACAATGAGCAGTTCTTC
TRBV19,TRBJ1-5,few,TRBD1,CASSGGQGGNQPQHF,TGTGCCAGTAGTGGGGGACAGGGTGGCAATCAGCCCCAGCATTTT
TRBV19,TRBJ2-2,NA,NA,CASSVQGGELFF,TGTGCCAGTAGTGTTCAGGGGGGGGAGCTGTTTTTT
TRBV19,TRBJ2-2,NA,TRBD1,CASSTRQGPRELFF,TGTGCCAGTAGTACACGACAGGGTCCGAGGGAGCTGTTTTTT
TRBV2,TRBJ2-2,NA,TRBD1,CASRDRGLNTGELFF,TGTGCCAGCAGGGACAGGGGGCTGAACACCGGGGAGCTGTTTTTT
TRBV10-3,TRBJ1-5,NA,NA,CAISELSSNQPQHF,TGTGCCATCAGTGAATTGAGTAGTAATCAGCCCCAGCATTTT
TRBV7-3,TRBJ2-3,NA,TRBD2,CASSSPPGLPTDTQYF,TGTGCCAGCAGCTCACCCCCGGGACTACCCACAGATACGCAGTATTTT
TRBV3-1/TRBV3-2,TRBJ2-1,NA,NA,CASSQEMTRQFF,TGTGCCAGCAGCCAAGAGATGACTAGGCAGTTCTTC
TRBV14,TRBJ1-1,NA,TRBD1,CASSHGQGNTEAFF,TGTGCCAGCAGCCACGGACAGGGGAACACTGAAGCTTTCTTT
TRBV5-1,TRBJ2-1,NA,TRBD1,CASSLAGTGGYYNEQFF,TGCGCCAGCAGCCTTGCCGGGACAGGGGGGTATTACAATGAGCAGTTCTTC
TRBV5-6,TRBJ2-3,NA,TRBD2,CASSSLRTSGRVTDTQYF,TGTGCCAGCAGCTCGCTCCGGACTAGCGGGAGGGTCACAGATACGCAGTATTTT
TRBV7-2,TRBJ1-2,NA,NA,CASSLEAGHNYGYTF,TGTGCCAGCAGCTTAGAGGCAGGGCATAACTATGGCTACACCTTC
TRBV9,TRBJ2-3,NA,NA,CASSVDRGGTDTQYF,TGTGCCAGCAGCGTAGACAGGGGGGGAACAGATACGCAGTATTTT
TRBV5-1,TRBJ1-3,few,NA,CASSFQGGSTGNTIYF,TGCGCCAGCAGCTTCCAAGGAGGGTCAACTGGAAACACCATATATTTT
TRBV25-1,TRBJ2-7,NA,NA,CASSLPHDSYEQYF,TGTGCCAGCAGTCTCCCCCACGACAGTTACGAGCAGTACTTC
TRBV30,TRBJ1-3,NA,NA,CAWEQGGLSPNTIYF,TGTGCCTGGGAACAGGGAGGGCTGTCTCCGAACACCATATATTTT
TRBV7-2,TRBJ2-1,once,NA,CASSLRGGAGNNEQFF,TGTGCCAGCAGCTTACGAGGCGGGGCTGGGAACAATGAGCAGTTCTTC
TRBV7-9,TRBJ1-1,NA,NA,CASSLQTAGTTRMAEAFF,TGTGCCAGCAGCTTACAGACGGCAGGGACAACGCGGATGGCTGAAGCTTTCTTT
TRBV28,TRBJ2-6,NA,TRBD1,CASSFYGGQGAGANVLTF,TGTGCCAGCAGTTTCTATGGGGGACAGGGGGCTGGGGCCAACGTCCTGACTTTC
TRBV5-1,TRBJ2-7,NA,TRBD2,CASSGAGGLGEQYF,TGCGCCAGCAGCGGAGCGGGGGGGCTAGGGGAGCAGTACTTC
TRBV5-4,TRBJ2-7,NA,NA,CASSLGDTYYEQYF,TGTGCCAGCAGCTTGGGGGACACCTACTACGAGCAGTACTTC
TRBV10-3,TRBJ2-3,NA,NA,CATGTDTQYF,TGTGCCACCGGGACAGATACGCAGTATTTT
TRBV28,TRBJ2-7,NA,NA,CASSPSGISTYEQYF,TGTGCCAGCAGTCCCTCGGGAATCAGTACCTACGAGCAGTACTTC
TRBV29-1,TRBJ2-1,NA,TRBD2,CSASGLAGVSSYNEQFF,TGCAGCGCTTCGGGACTAGCGGGGGTTAGCTCCTACAATGAGCAGTTCTTC
TRBV3-1/TRBV3-2,TRBJ1-2,NA,TRBD1,CASSQARDRNNYGYTF,TGTGCCAGCAGCCAAGCCCGGGACAGGAACAACTATGGCTACACCTTC
TRBV7-9,TRBJ1-6,NA,TRBD1,CASSFGTGASPLHF,TGTGCCAGCAGCTTTGGGACAGGGGCCTCACCCCTCCACTTT
TRBV5-1,TRBJ2-7,NA,TRBD1,CASRTGGNYEQYF,TGCGCCAGCAGGACAGGGGGTAACTACGAGCAGTACTTC
TRBV15,TRBJ2-1,NA,TRBD2,CATSRDFIAGENEQFF,TGTGCCACCAGCAGAGATTTTATAGCGGGGGAAAATGAGCAGTTCTTC